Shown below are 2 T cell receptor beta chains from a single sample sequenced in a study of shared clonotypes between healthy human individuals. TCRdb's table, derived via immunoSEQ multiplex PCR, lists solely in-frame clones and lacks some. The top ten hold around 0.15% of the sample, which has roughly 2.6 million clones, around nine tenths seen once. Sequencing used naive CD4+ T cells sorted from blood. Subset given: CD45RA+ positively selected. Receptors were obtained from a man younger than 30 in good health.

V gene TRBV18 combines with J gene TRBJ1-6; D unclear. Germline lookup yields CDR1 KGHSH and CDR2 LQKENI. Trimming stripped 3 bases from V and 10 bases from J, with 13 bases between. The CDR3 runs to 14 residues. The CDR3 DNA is TGTGCCAGCTCACCTCTAGAGGGCAACTCACCCCTCCACTTT. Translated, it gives CASSPLEGNSPLHF. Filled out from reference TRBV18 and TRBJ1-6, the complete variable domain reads NAGVMQNPRHLVRRRGQEARLRCSPMKGHSHVYWYRQLPEEGLKFMVYLQKENIIDESGMPKERFSAEFPKEGPSILRIQQVVRGDSAAYFCASSPLEGNSPLHFGNGTRLTVT.

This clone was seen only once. For the CDR3, the DNA is TGTGCCAGCAGCCCAGGAGGACCACTGAATCAGCCCCAGCATTTT. It specifies CASSPGGPLNQPQHF. The chain combines TRBV7-2 with TRBJ1-5, with unresolved D. Trimming removed 5 bases at V and 4 bases at J, with 15 bases between. In germline, CDR1 is SGHTA, CDR2 FQGNSA. There are 15 residues in the CDR3.